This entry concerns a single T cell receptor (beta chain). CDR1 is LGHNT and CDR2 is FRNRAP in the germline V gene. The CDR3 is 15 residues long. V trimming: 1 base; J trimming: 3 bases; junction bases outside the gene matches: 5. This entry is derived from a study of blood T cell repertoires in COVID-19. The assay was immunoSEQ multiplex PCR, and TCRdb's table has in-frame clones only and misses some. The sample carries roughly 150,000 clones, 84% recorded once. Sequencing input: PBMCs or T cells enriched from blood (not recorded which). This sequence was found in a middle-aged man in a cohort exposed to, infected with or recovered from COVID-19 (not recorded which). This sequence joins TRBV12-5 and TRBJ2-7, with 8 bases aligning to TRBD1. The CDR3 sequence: CASGLATGVNYEQYF. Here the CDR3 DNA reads TGTGCTAGTGGTTTGGCGACAGGGGTAAACTACGAGCAGTACTTC.